The next 16 T cell receptor beta chains were all read from a single sample in a study of blood T cell repertoires in COVID-19. Sequencing used immunoSEQ multiplex PCR; TCRdb keeps in-frame clones, though not all of them. The sample lists about 120,000 clones, more than 70% occurring once. Specimen: peripheral blood. These receptors were obtained from a man aged 60-69 years with acute or convalescent COVID-19.

This clone was observed a handful of times. The V call is TRBV12-3 or TRBV12-4, the J call TRBJ1-2; a possible D gene is TRBD1 (5 bases). This CDR3 is 13 amino acids long. The V end was cut by 2 bases, the J end by 13 bases, with 17 bases between. The CDR3, as DNA: TGTGCCAGCAGTTTAATGAATTCCGACAGTCGCACCTTC. This codes for CASSLMNSDSRTF.

The rearrangement joins TRBV19 to TRBJ2-7; 10 nucleotides agree with TRBD1. Looked up from germline, CDR1 is LNHDA and CDR2 is SQIVND (reference sequence). The CDR3 has 13 residues. Trimming cost V 10 bases and J 6 bases; bases outside gene matches: 9. The DNA of the CDR3 is TGTGCCACCTCGGACAGGGGGATGGGCGAGCAGTACTTC. Amino acid sequence: CATSDRGMGEQYF.

V usage is TRBV6-4 and J usage is TRBJ2-1, with 7 nucleotides matching TRBD2. Losses at the gene ends were 4 bases for V and 3 bases for J; bases not matched to a gene: 6. Germline values: CDR1 MRHNA, CDR2 SNTAGT. CDR3 size: 15 residues. CDR3 in DNA: TGTGCCAGCAGTGTCTCGGGAGGTAGCTACAATGAGCAGTTCTTC. Translated, it gives CASSVSGGSYNEQFF.

The chain recombines TRBV28 with TRBJ2-3, with 10 bases lining up with TRBD2. Trimming took 6 bases from V and 2 from J; bases not matched to a gene: 11. The CDR3 sequence is 17 residues long. Germline-derived CDR1 and CDR2 are MDHEN and SYDVKM. CDR3 protein: CASSPVASGRNTDTQYF. Here the CDR3 DNA reads TGTGCCAGCAGCCCGGTCGCTAGCGGGAGAAACACAGATACGCAGTATTTT.

This chain joins TRBV5-1 and TRBJ2-6; D is uncertain. The CDR3 loop spans 14 amino acids. CDR1 is SGHRS and CDR2 is YFSETQ in the germline V gene. The V and J ends lost 3 bases and 0 bases respectively, with 4 bases between them. In DNA, the CDR3 is TGCGCCAGCAGCTCAAACTCTGGGGCCAACGTCCTGACTTTC. Translating gives CASSSNSGANVLTF.

This clone appeared a single time. This chain uses TRBV28 with TRBJ1-5; weak D call: TRBD1 (6 bases). The CDR3 is 12 amino acids. Trimming pared 7 bases from V and 7 bases from J, leaving 11 bases between. Germline CDR1 MDHEN, CDR2 SYDVKM. The DNA of the CDR3 is TGTGCCAGCAATCAAGGGGGACAGCCCCAGCATTTT. Translated: CASNQGGQPQHF.

The chain combines TRBV27 with TRBJ2-7; TRBD2 matches 9 bases. The trim removed 4 bases at V and 4 bases at J, leaving 8 bases unmatched. Germline lookup yields CDR1 MNHEY and CDR2 SMNVEV (reference sequence). This CDR3 spans 15 amino acids. The CDR3 loop is CASSSSGEIPYEQYF. CDR3 DNA sequence: TGTGCCAGCAGTTCTAGCGGGGAGATTCCTTACGAGCAGTACTTC.

V usage is TRBV7-3 and J usage is TRBJ2-3; D is perhaps TRBD2 (5 bases). CDR1 and CDR2 from the germline V gene are SGHTA and FQGTGA. The CDR3 sequence is 14 residues long. The V end lost 2 bases, the J end lost 2 bases, and 8 bases lay between the germline ends. CDR3 region: CASSLGGFTDTQYF. CDR3 DNA sequence: TGTGCCAGCAGCTTAGGCGGGTTCACAGATACGCAGTATTTT.

V is TRBV14 and J is TRBJ2-3; TRBD2 matches 12 bases. CDR3 length: 15 residues. CDR1 is SGHDN, CDR2 FVKESK, per germline. Germline trimming cut 4 bases from V and 7 bases from J; bases unmatched to any gene: 6. The CDR3 DNA sequence: TGTGCCAGCAGCCCCGGGACTAGCGGGCCGAATACGCAGTATTTT. The encoded protein is CASSPGTSGPNTQYF.

The CDR3 is CASTPRTSGGGNTGELFF. The CDR3 DNA reads TGTGCCAGCACCCCCAGGACTAGCGGCGGGGGGAACACCGGGGAGCTGTTTTTT. The chain is built from TRBV7-2 and TRBJ2-2; 10 positions match TRBD2. The germline V gene encodes CDR1 SGHTA and CDR2 FQGNSA. CDR3 length: 18 residues. The trim removed 7 bases at V and 1 base at J, leaving 12 bases unmatched.

This clone has only one observation. This sequence joins TRBV10-2 and TRBJ1-1; 11 nucleotides agree with TRBD1. V lost 5 bases, J lost 4 bases, and 6 bases stayed unmatched. CDR3 length: 15 residues. Germline V CDR1 and CDR2: WSHSY, SAAADI. The CDR3 loop reads CASSPGQGGVTEAFF. For the CDR3, the DNA is TGCGCCAGCAGTCCGGGACAGGGGGGCGTCACTGAAGCTTTCTTT.

The count of this clone is one. This chain uses TRBV28 with TRBJ2-1; TRBD2 matches 7 bases. CDR1 MDHEN and CDR2 SYDVKM come from the germline V gene. The CDR3 is made up of 14 amino acids. J gave up 8 bases and V 7 bases, and 11 bases lay outside the gene matches. CDR3: CASTTPNAGDEQFF. CDR3 nucleotide sequence: TGTGCCAGCACCACGCCTAACGCGGGGGATGAGCAGTTCTTC.

The rearrangement joins TRBV5-5 to TRBJ2-3, with 9 bases fitting TRBD2. The CDR3 contains 15 residues. Germline CDR1 and CDR2: SGHKS and YYEKEE (reference sequence). V trimming: 3 bases; J trimming: 3 bases; junction bases outside the gene matches: 5. CDR3 region: CASSWLTSGTDTQYF. For the CDR3, the DNA is TGTGCCAGCAGCTGGCTGACTAGCGGAACAGATACGCAGTATTTT.

This chain links TRBV24-1 with TRBJ2-1; 7 bases align to TRBD1. CDR3 length: 14 residues. V was pared by 9 bases and J by 3 bases, with 7 bases of the junction left unmatched. Germline V CDR1 and CDR2: KGHDR, SFDVKD. CDR3 bases: TGTGCCACCGCCGAGGGACAGCTCTACAATGAGCAGTTCTTC. It codes for CATAEGQLYNEQFF.

This clone was seen a single time. This CDR3 reads CASLGGGAPMAGYTF. In nucleotides, the CDR3 is TGTGCCAGTCTCGGGGGGGGCGCGCCCATGGCGGGCTACACCTTC. This chain joins TRBV19 and TRBJ1-2; maybe TRBD1 (6 bases). This CDR3 contains 15 residues. Trimming cost V 8 bases and J 8 bases, with 24 bases left between them. CDR1 and CDR2 (germline): LNHDA, SQIVND (reference sequence).

The chain links TRBV11-2 to TRBJ1-4, with D tentatively TRBD1 (5 bases). V lost 2 bases to trimming and J lost 2 bases, with 21 bases between them. Germline CDR1 is SGHAT and CDR2 is FQNNGV. The CDR3 has 19 residues. The CDR3 bases are TGTGCCAGCAGCTTAAAGTCCGCATGGGGGAGGCCGACTAATGAAAAACTGTTTTTT. Protein product: CASSLKSAWGRPTNEKLFF. Complete variable domain (other parts from reference TRBV11-2 and TRBJ1-4): EAGVAQSPRYKIIEKRQSVAFWCNPISGHATLYWYQQILGQGPKLLIQFQNNGVVDDSQLPKDRFSAERLKGVDSTLKIQPAKLEDSAVYLCASSLKSAWGRPTNEKLFFGSGTQLSVL.